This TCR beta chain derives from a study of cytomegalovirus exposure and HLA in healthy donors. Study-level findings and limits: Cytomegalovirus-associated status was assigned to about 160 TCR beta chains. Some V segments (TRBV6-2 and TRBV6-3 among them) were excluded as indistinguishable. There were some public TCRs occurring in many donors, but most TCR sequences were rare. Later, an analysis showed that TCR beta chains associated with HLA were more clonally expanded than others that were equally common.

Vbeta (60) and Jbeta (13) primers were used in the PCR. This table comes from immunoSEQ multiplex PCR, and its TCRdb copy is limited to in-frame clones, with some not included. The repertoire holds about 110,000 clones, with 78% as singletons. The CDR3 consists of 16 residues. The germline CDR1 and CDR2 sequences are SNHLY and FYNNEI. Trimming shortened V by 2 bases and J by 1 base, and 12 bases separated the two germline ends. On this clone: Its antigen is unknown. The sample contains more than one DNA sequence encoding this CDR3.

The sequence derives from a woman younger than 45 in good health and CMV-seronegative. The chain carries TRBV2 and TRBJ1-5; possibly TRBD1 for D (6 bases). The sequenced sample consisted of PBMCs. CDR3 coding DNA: TGTGCCAGCAGTGAACAGACAGGATTAAGCAATCAGCCCCAGCATTTT. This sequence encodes CASSEQTGLSNQPQHF.